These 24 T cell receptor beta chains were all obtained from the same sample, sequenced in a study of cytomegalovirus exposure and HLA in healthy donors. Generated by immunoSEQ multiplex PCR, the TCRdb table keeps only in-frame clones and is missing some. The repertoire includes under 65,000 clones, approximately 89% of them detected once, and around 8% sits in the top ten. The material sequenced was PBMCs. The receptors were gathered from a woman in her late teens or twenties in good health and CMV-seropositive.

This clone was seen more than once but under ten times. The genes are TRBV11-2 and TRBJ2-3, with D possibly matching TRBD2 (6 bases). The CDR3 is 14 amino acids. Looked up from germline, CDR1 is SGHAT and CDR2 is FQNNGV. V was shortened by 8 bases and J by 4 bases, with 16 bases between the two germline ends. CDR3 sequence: CASGGASRADTQYF. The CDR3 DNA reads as TGTGCCAGCGGAGGGGCTTCAAGAGCAGATACGCAGTATTTT.

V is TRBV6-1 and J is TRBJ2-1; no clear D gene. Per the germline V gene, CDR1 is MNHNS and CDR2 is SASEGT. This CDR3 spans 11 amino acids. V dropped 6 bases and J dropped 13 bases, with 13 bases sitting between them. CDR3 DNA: TGTGCCAGCAGCCACCCCACTACCCAGTTCTTC. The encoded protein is CASSHPTTQFF.

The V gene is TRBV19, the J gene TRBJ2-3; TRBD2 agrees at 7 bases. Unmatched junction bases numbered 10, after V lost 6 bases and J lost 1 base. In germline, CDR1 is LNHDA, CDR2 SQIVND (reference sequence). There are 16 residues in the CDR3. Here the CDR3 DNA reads TGTGCCAGTAGCACATCCAGCGGGGTAGGCACAGATACGCAGTATTTT. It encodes CASSTSSGVGTDTQYF.

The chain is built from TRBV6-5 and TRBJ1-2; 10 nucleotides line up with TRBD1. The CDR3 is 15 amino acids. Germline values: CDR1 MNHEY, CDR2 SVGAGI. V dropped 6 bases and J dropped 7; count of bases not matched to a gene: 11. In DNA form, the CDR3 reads TGTGCCAGCAGCCCCCCGGGACAGGGGAGGGGTGGCTACACCTTC. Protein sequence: CASSPPGQGRGGYTF.

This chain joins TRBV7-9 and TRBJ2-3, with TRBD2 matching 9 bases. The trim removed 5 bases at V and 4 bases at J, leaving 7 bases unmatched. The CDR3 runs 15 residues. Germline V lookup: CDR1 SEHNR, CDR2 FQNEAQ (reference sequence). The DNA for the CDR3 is TGTGCCAGCAGCCCCCTAGCGGGGTTGGCAGATACGCAGTATTTT. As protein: CASSPLAGLADTQYF.

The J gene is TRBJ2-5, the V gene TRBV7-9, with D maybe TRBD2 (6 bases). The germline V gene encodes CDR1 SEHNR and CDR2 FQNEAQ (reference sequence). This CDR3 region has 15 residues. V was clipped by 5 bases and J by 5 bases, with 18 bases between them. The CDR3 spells CASSRVWRGGETQYF. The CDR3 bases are TGTGCCAGCAGCCGGGTTTGGCGGGGTGGTGAGACCCAGTACTTC.

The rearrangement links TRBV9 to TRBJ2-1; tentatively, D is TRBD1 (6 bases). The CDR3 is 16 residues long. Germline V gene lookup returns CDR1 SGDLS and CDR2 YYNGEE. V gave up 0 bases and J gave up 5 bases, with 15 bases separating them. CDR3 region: CASSVEGAGANNEQFF. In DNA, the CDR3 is TGTGCCAGCAGCGTAGAAGGGGCAGGGGCCAACAATGAGCAGTTCTTC. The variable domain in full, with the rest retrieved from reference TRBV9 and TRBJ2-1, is DSGVTQTPKHLITATGQRVTLRCSPRSGDLSVYWYQQSLDQGLQFLIQYYNGEERAKGNILERFSAQQFPDLHSELNLSSLELGDSALYFCASSVEGAGANNEQFFGPGTRLTVL.

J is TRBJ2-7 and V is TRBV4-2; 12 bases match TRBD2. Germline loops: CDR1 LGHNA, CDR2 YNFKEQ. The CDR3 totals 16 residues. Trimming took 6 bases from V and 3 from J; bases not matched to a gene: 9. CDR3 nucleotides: TGTGCCAGCAGTTTCACCGCTAGCGGGGGGGACTACGAGCAGTACTTC. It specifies CASSFTASGGDYEQYF.

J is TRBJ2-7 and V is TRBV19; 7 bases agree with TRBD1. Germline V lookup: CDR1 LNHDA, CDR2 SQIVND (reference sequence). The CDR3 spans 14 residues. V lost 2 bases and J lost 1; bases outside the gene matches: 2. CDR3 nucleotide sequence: TGTGCCAGTAGTATAATGGGACAGTCCTACGAGCAGTACTTC. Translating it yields CASSIMGQSYEQYF.

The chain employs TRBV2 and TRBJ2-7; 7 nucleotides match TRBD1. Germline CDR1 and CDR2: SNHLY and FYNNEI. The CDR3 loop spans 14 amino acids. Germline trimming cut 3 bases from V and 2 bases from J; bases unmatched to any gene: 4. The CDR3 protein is CASSDTGATYEQYF. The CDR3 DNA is TGTGCCAGCAGTGATACAGGGGCGACCTACGAGCAGTACTTC.

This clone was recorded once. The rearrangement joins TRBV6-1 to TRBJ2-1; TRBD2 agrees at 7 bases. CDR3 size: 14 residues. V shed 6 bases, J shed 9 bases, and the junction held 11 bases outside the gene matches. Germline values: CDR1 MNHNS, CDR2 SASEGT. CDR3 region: CASRDRMRGFEQFF. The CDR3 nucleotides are TGTGCCAGCAGAGATAGGATGCGGGGGTTTGAGCAGTTCTTC.

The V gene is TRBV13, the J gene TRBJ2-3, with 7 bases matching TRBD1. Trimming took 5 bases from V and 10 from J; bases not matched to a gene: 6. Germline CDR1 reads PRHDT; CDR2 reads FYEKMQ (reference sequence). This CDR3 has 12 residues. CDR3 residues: CASSPPGGAQYF. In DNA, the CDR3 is TGTGCCAGCAGCCCACCAGGGGGAGCGCAGTATTTT.

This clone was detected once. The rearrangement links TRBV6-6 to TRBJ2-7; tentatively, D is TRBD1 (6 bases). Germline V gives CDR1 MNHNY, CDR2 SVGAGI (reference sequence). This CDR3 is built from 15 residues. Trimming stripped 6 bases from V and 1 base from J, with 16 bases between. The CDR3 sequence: CASSPDLDRSYEQYF. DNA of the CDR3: TGTGCCAGCAGCCCCGACCTCGACAGGTCCTACGAGCAGTACTTC.

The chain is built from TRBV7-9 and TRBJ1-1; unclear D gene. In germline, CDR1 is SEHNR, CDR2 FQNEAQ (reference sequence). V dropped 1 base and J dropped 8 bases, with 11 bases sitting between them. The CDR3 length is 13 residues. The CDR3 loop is CASSLVGGWEAFF. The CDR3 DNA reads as TGTGCCAGCAGCTTAGTTGGAGGGTGGGAAGCTTTCTTT.

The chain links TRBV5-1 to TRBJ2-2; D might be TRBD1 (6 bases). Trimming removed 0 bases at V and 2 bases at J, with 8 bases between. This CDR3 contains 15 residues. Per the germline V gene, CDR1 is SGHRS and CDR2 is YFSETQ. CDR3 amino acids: CASSLAGVNTGELFF. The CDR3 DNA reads TGCGCCAGCAGCTTGGCAGGGGTTAACACCGGGGAGCTGTTTTTT.

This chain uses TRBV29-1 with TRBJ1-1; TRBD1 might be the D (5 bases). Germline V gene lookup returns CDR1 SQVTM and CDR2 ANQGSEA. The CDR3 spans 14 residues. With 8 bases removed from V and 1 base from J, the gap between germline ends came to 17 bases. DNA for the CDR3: TGCAGCACCCGGGGCAGAGCGGGGAACACTGAAGCTTTCTTT. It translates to CSTRGRAGNTEAFF.

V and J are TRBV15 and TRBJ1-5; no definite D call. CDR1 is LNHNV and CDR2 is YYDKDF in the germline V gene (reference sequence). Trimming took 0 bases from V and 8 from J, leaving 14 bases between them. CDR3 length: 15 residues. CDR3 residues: CATSRDVLNVEPQHF. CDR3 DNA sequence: TGTGCCACCAGCAGAGACGTATTAAATGTAGAGCCCCAGCATTTT.

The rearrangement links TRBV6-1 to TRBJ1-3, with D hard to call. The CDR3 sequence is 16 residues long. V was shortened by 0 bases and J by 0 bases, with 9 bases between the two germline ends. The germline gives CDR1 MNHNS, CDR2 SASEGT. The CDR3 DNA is TGTGCCAGCAGTGAAGCGGCAGGTACCTCTGGAAACACCATATATTTT. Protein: CASSEAAGTSGNTIYF.

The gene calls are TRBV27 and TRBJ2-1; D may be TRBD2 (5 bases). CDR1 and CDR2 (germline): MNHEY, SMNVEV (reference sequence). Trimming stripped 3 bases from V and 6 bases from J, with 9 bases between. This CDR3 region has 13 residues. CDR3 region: CASSLGSVNEQFF. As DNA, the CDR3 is TGTGCCAGCAGTTTGGGTAGCGTCAATGAGCAGTTCTTC.

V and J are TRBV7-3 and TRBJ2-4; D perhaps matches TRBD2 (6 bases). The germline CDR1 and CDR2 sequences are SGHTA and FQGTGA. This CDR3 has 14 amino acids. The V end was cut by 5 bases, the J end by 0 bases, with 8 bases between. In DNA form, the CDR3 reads TGTGCCAGCAGCCCGGGACTAGCCAAAAACATTCAGTACTTC. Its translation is CASSPGLAKNIQYF.

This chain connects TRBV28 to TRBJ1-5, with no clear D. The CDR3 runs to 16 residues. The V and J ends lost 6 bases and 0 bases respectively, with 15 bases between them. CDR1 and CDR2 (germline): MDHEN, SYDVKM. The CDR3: CASSQPGGYSNQPQHF. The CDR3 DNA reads TGTGCCAGCAGCCAACCCGGCGGGTATAGCAATCAGCCCCAGCATTTT.

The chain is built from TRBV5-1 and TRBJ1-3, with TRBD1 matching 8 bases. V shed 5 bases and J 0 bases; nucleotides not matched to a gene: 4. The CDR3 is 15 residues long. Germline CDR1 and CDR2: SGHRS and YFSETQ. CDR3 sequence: CASSSGTGSGNTIYF. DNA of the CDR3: TGCGCCAGCAGTTCCGGGACAGGCTCTGGAAACACCATATATTTT.

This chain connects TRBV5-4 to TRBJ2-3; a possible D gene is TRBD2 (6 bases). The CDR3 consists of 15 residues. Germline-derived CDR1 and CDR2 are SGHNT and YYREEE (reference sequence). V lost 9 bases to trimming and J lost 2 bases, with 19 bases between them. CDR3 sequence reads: CATTFGEATTDTQYF. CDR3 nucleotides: TGTGCCACCACGTTTGGGGAGGCGACCACAGATACGCAGTATTTT.

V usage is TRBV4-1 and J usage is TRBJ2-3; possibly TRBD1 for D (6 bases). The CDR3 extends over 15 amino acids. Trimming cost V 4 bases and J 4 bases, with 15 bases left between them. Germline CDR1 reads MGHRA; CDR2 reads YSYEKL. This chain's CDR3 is CASSPEVGGADTQYF. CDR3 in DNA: TGCGCCAGCAGCCCTGAAGTAGGGGGTGCAGATACGCAGTATTTT.